The 21 T cell receptor beta chains below all came from one sample that was sequenced in a study of blood T cell repertoires in COVID-19. The repertoire was sequenced with immunoSEQ multiplex PCR; TCRdb's copy has only in-frame clones and lacks some. The table includes hundreds of thousands of clones, roughly 80% detected once. The sequenced material came from peripheral blood. Receptors were obtained from a woman older than 75 with acute or convalescent COVID-19.

The chain links TRBV27 to TRBJ1-6; 9 bases map to TRBD1. V was pared by 4 bases and J by 7 bases, with 5 bases of the junction left unmatched. Germline V gives CDR1 MNHEY, CDR2 SMNVEV (reference sequence). This CDR3 spans 15 amino acids. CDR3 loop: CASSSTGQGNSPLHF. The CDR3 DNA reads as TGTGCCAGCAGTTCCACGGGACAGGGCAATTCACCCCTCCACTTT.

The chain couples TRBV24-1 to TRBJ1-2, with a weak D call TRBD1 (6 bases). Germline loops: CDR1 KGHDR, CDR2 SFDVKD. The germline V and J ends were trimmed by 3 bases and 7 bases, with 17 bases remaining between them. This CDR3 region has 15 residues. DNA of the CDR3: TGTGCCACCAGTGATCCCACGGGGGGCGTGTTTGGCTACACCTTC. The encoded protein is CATSDPTGGVFGYTF.

This chain connects TRBV27 to TRBJ2-7; 8 nucleotides agree with TRBD1. With V trimmed by 4 bases and J by 0 bases, 2 bases remained unmatched. This CDR3 region has 14 residues. From germline, CDR1 is MNHEY and CDR2 SMNVEV (reference sequence). This CDR3 reads CASSWDRTSYEQYF. In nucleotides, the CDR3 is TGTGCCAGCAGTTGGGACAGGACCTCCTACGAGCAGTACTTC.

The genes are TRBV19 and TRBJ1-1; TRBD1 might be the D (5 bases). Trimming removed 3 bases from V and 4 bases from J, with 18 bases in between. The length of the CDR3 is 16 residues. Germline V gives CDR1 LNHDA, CDR2 SQIVND (reference sequence). CDR3 region: CASSIEEGNVGTEAFF. Written as DNA, the CDR3 is TGTGCCAGTAGTATTGAGGAGGGGAATGTTGGCACTGAAGCTTTCTTT.

V usage is TRBV18 and J usage is TRBJ1-5, with no clear D. The V and J ends lost 3 bases and 3 bases respectively, with 12 bases between them. Germline V gene sequence: CDR1 KGHSH, CDR2 LQKENI. CDR3 size: 15 residues. In DNA form, the CDR3 reads TGTGCCAGCTCACCCCCCGGGAGGGCCAATCAGCCCCAGCATTTT. It yields the protein CASSPPGRANQPQHF.

About this clone: The sample carries other DNA sequences with the same CDR3. The V and J genes are TRBV5-1 and TRBJ2-5; weak D call: TRBD2 (6 bases). The germline V gene encodes CDR1 SGHRS and CDR2 YFSETQ. The CDR3 covers 12 residues. V was shortened by 8 bases and J by 5 bases, with 13 bases between the two germline ends. The CDR3 region has the DNA TGCGCCAGTTCCGGGACTGGGGAGACCCAGTACTTC. This sequence encodes CASSGTGETQYF.

J is TRBJ2-3 and V is TRBV5-1; TRBD1 might be the D (6 bases). Deletions cut 6 bases from V and 2 bases from J, with 16 bases between. Germline assignment: CDR1 SGHRS and CDR2 YFSETQ. The CDR3 has 15 residues. CDR3 DNA: TGCGCCAGCAACCGATTTGGGGGCTTCACAGATACGCAGTATTTT. Protein product: CASNRFGGFTDTQYF.

The chain recombines TRBV27 with TRBJ1-6, with TRBD1 identical over 7 bases. Trimming removed 0 bases from V and 6 bases from J; junction bases left unmatched: 5. Looked up from germline, CDR1 is MNHEY and CDR2 is SMNVEV (reference sequence). The CDR3 is made up of 16 amino acids. CDR3: CASSLSGTVPNSPLHF. The CDR3 coding sequence is TGTGCCAGCAGTTTATCCGGGACAGTACCTAATTCACCCCTCCACTTT.

The V and J genes are TRBV30 and TRBJ1-6; 11 bases line up with TRBD1. This CDR3 comprises 15 residues. Per germline, CDR1 GTSNPN and CDR2 SVGIG (reference sequence). The J segment lost 9 bases and the V segment lost 2 bases, leaving 6 bases of the junction unmatched. Here the CDR3 DNA reads TGTGCCTGGAGTCCCCCCGGGACAGGGGGTTCACCCCTCCACTTT. Amino acid sequence: CAWSPPGTGGSPLHF.

This chain joins TRBV30 and TRBJ1-2; TRBD1 agrees at 8 bases. This CDR3 is 13 amino acids long. The germline gives CDR1 GTSNPN, CDR2 SVGIG (reference sequence). The V gene end was trimmed by 5 bases and the J gene end by 5 bases; junction bases not matched to a gene: 7. In nucleotides, the CDR3 is TGTGCCTGGGGGGCCCAGGGGGCATATGGCTACACCTTC. As protein: CAWGAQGAYGYTF.

This clone is labeled medium-sized. The chain employs TRBV7-9 and TRBJ1-2, with D perhaps matching TRBD1 (5 bases). The CDR3 spans 13 residues. Germline V gives CDR1 SEHNR, CDR2 FQNEAQ (reference sequence). The V and J ends lost 5 bases and 2 bases respectively, with 9 bases between them. The CDR3 here is CASSQGVNYGYTF. The CDR3 DNA follows: TGTGCCAGCAGCCAAGGGGTAAACTATGGCTACACCTTC.

The V and J genes are TRBV6-5 and TRBJ1-1, with D possibly TRBD1 on 5 matching bases. Germline loops: CDR1 MNHEY, CDR2 SVGAGI. The CDR3 has 14 residues. V gave up 5 bases and J gave up 5 bases, with 15 bases separating them. The CDR3 coding sequence is TGTGCCAGCAGTACAGGCTCCGGGGGAACTGAAGCTTTCTTT. It specifies CASSTGSGGTEAFF.

A single count supports this clone. V usage is TRBV9 and J usage is TRBJ2-3, with D perhaps matching TRBD2 (6 bases). V was shortened by 0 bases and J by 0 bases, with 11 bases between the two germline ends. Germline-derived CDR1 and CDR2 are SGDLS and YYNGEE. This CDR3 has 16 amino acids. The CDR3, as DNA: TGTGCCAGCAGCGTAGATCCTGGGACTAGCACAGATACGCAGTATTTT. Its protein is CASSVDPGTSTDTQYF.

This clone occurred many times. This rearrangement joins TRBV7-9 to TRBJ2-1, with D maybe TRBD2 (5 bases). The CDR3 totals 16 residues. The germline CDR1 and CDR2 sequences are SEHNR and FQNEAQ (reference sequence). V lost 2 bases and J lost 2, with 13 bases in between. This CDR3 is CASSLTQRPTYNEQFF. DNA of the CDR3: TGTGCCAGCAGCTTAACCCAGCGGCCAACCTACAATGAGCAGTTCTTC.

This chain uses TRBV28 with TRBJ2-1; a weak D match, TRBD1 (5 bases). The V gene lost 4 bases and the J gene lost 0 bases, with 13 bases spanning the gap. CDR1 and CDR2 from the germline V gene are MDHEN and SYDVKM. This CDR3 is 16 amino acids long. CDR3 residues: CASSYPAGSSYNEQFF. DNA of the CDR3: TGTGCCAGCAGTTACCCGGCAGGGTCCTCCTACAATGAGCAGTTCTTC.

This clone was detected only once. V usage is TRBV11-2 and J usage is TRBJ2-1; 8 positions agree with TRBD2. The CDR3 runs 17 residues. V lost 5 bases, J lost 4 bases, and 13 bases stayed unmatched. Looked up from germline, CDR1 is SGHAT and CDR2 is FQNNGV. The CDR3 coding sequence is TGTGCCAGCAGCCCCCCTATGGGCCAGCGGGGGTACAATGAGCAGTTCTTC. It codes for CASSPPMGQRGYNEQFF.

V is TRBV7-3 and J is TRBJ2-1; D is uncertain. The CDR3 runs 13 residues. CDR1 and CDR2 (germline): SGHTA, FQGTGA. Deletions cut 2 bases from V and 5 bases from J, with 7 bases between. This chain's CDR3 is CASSLGTNNEQFF. As DNA, the CDR3 is TGTGCCAGCAGCTTAGGCACAAACAATGAGCAGTTCTTC.

The chain is built from TRBV2 and TRBJ2-2; TRBD1 aligns across 9 bases. Germline assignment: CDR1 SNHLY and CDR2 FYNNEI. CDR3 length: 13 residues. Trimming at V came to 9 bases and at J to 7 bases, leaving 6 bases not matched to a gene. The CDR3 coding sequence is TGTGCCAGTCAGGGACAGGGTAGCGGGGAGCTGTTTTTT. Its translation: CASQGQGSGELFF. Looking up the rest from reference TRBV2 and TRBJ2-2 gives the full variable domain: EPEVTQTPSHQVTQMGQEVILRCVPISNHLYFYWYRQILGQKVEFLVSFYNNEISEKSEIFDDQFSVERPDGSNFTLKIRSTKLEDSAMYFCASQGQGSGELFFGEGSRLTVL.

This clone has more than one count but fewer than ten. The chain employs TRBV5-8 and TRBJ2-5; 7 nucleotides match TRBD2. The CDR3 runs 14 residues. CDR1 is SGHTS, CDR2 YDEGEE, per germline. Trimming removed 4 bases from V and 4 bases from J; junction bases left unmatched: 7. CDR3 in DNA: TGTGCCAGCAGCCCGCCGGGGGGATTAGAGACCCAGTACTTC. Translated, it gives CASSPPGGLETQYF.

CDR3 residues: CATSREGQGNQPQHF. The CDR3 DNA sequence: TGTGCCACCAGCAGAGAAGGACAGGGCAATCAGCCCCAGCATTTT. The gene calls are TRBV15 and TRBJ1-5; TRBD1 agrees at 7 bases. The CDR3 has 15 residues. Per germline, CDR1 LNHNV and CDR2 YYDKDF (reference sequence). V dropped 0 bases and J dropped 2; count of bases not matched to a gene: 1.

The V and J genes are TRBV6-5 and TRBJ1-5; no clear D gene. Trimming took 6 bases from V and 5 from J, leaving 8 bases between them. Germline V gene data show CDR1 as MNHEY and CDR2 as SVGAGI. The CDR3 length is 12 residues. The CDR3 spells CASSGVDQPQHF. Written as DNA, the CDR3 is TGTGCCAGCAGCGGGGTCGATCAGCCCCAGCATTTT.